These T cell receptor beta chains were read from a single sample in a study of OX40 agonist ivuxolimab in advanced cancers. TCRdb's copy holds only in-frame clones and misses some; the assay was immunoSEQ multiplex PCR. In the table there are approximately 54,000 clones, approximately 83% of which are singletons. The sample in question was CD4+ or CD8+ T cells sorted from blood, obtained in a trial of the OX40 agonist ivuxolimab. Source of these receptors: an adult with an advanced solid tumor such as melanoma, head and neck, liver or kidney cancer. CDR3s include the opening cysteine and the closing phenylalanine or tryptophan. A D gene is named only where the DNA matches it firmly. Clone size is not always given. Where it is, it says once, few, many or a class for expanded clones.

size: once; D: NA; J: TRBJ1-6; V: TRBV7-8; CDR3: CASRTPGAPNSPLHF; DNA: TGTGCCAGCAGAACCCCAGGGGCGCCTAATTCACCCCTCCACTTT
size: NA; D: NA; J: TRBJ2-7; V: TRBV10-3; CDR3: CAISESAGEGYEQYF; DNA: TGTGCCATCAGTGAGTCGGCAGGGGAGGGCTACGAGCAGTACTTC
size: NA; D: NA; J: TRBJ1-4; V: TRBV19; CDR3: CASSPTGATNEKLFF; DNA: TGTGCCAGCTCGCCCACAGGTGCAACTAATGAAAAACTGTTTTTT
size: once; D: NA; J: TRBJ2-4; V: TRBV5-6; CDR3: CASSYGPPSAKNIQYF; DNA: TGTGCCAGCAGCTACGGACCGCCGAGCGCCAAAAACATTCAGTACTTC
size: few; D: NA; J: TRBJ1-6; V: TRBV2; CDR3: CASAGAPLHF; DNA: TGTGCCAGCGCCGGTGCACCCCTCCACTTT
size: NA; D: TRBD1; J: TRBJ2-2; V: TRBV27; CDR3: CASSRQGSNTGELFF; DNA: TGTGCCAGCAGTCGACAGGGGTCGAACACCGGGGAGCTGTTTTTT
size: NA; D: TRBD2; J: TRBJ2-1; V: TRBV6-6; CDR3: CASTPRTSANEQFF; DNA: TGTGCCAGCACCCCGAGGACTAGCGCCAATGAGCAGTTCTTC
size: NA; D: NA; J: TRBJ1-3; V: TRBV2; CDR3: CASALDPTIYF; DNA: TGTGCCAGCGCCCTCGACCCCACCATATATTTT
size: few; D: TRBD1; J: TRBJ2-7; V: TRBV4-1; CDR3: CASSQGTGIVNEQYF; DNA: TGCGCCAGCAGCCAAGGGACAGGGATTGTCAACGAGCAGTACTTC
size: NA; D: NA; J: TRBJ1-4; V: TRBV10-3; CDR3: CAISRSRNEKLFF; DNA: TGTGCCATCAGTCGGAGCCGGAATGAAAAACTGTTTTTT
size: once; D: TRBD1; J: TRBJ2-3; V: TRBV11-2; CDR3: CASSFGGQGTDTQYF; DNA: TGTGCCAGCAGCTTTGGTGGACAGGGGACAGATACGCAGTATTTT
size: NA; D: NA; J: TRBJ2-2; V: TRBV5-5; CDR3: CASSLVGRELFF; DNA: TGTGCCAGCAGCTTGGTTGGCAGGGAGCTGTTTTTT
size: NA; D: TRBD1; J: TRBJ1-5; V: TRBV5-5; CDR3: CASSLAQGGNQPQHF; DNA: TGTGCCAGCAGCTTGGCACAGGGGGGCAATCAGCCCCAGCATTTT
size: NA; D: NA; J: TRBJ1-2; V: TRBV19; CDR3: CASRNQGLGSPYGYTF; DNA: TGTGCCAGTAGAAATCAGGGATTGGGAAGTCCTTATGGCTACACCTTC
size: NA; D: NA; J: TRBJ1-5; V: TRBV18; CDR3: CASSPLGGHDNQPQHF; DNA: TGTGCCAGCTCACCCCTGGGGGGGCACGACAATCAGCCCCAGCATTTT
size: NA; D: NA; J: TRBJ1-1; V: TRBV6-1; CDR3: CASRVEAMRDTEAFF; DNA: TGTGCCAGCAGAGTGGAGGCAATGCGGGACACTGAAGCTTTCTTT
size: once; D: TRBD1; J: TRBJ2-1; V: TRBV5-8; CDR3: CASSFRTGYIDEQFF; DNA: TGTGCCAGCAGCTTCAGGACAGGGTATATCGATGAGCAGTTCTTC
size: NA; D: TRBD2; J: TRBJ2-2; V: TRBV2; CDR3: CASRSGTSGGCGELFF; DNA: TGTGCCAGCAGGTCCGGGACTAGCGGGGGGTGCGGGGAGCTGTTTTTT
size: NA; D: NA; J: TRBJ1-3; V: TRBV5-4; CDR3: CASSLEQLGNTIYF; DNA: TGTGCCAGCAGCTTGGAACAGTTGGGGAACACCATATATTTT
size: NA; D: TRBD2; J: TRBJ2-2; V: TRBV7-3; CDR3: CASSPGTSGVGELFF; DNA: TGTGCCAGCAGCCCAGGGACTAGCGGGGTCGGGGAGCTGTTTTTT
size: once; D: NA; J: TRBJ1-2; V: TRBV5-4; CDR3: CASSPGGGLYGYTF; DNA: TGTGCCAGCAGCCCCGGGGGAGGGCTCTATGGCTACACCTTC
size: NA; D: NA; J: TRBJ2-4; V: TRBV7-2; CDR3: CASSLGGSRVGIQYF; DNA: TGTGCCAGCAGCTTAGGGGGGTCTCGGGTCGGCATTCAGTACTTC
size: NA; D: NA; J: TRBJ2-7; V: TRBV19; CDR3: CASSRGQESYEQYF; DNA: TGTGCCAGTAGTCGCGGTCAGGAGTCCTACGAGCAGTACTTC